This TCR beta chain is from a study of shared clonotypes between healthy human individuals. About this clone itself: Its target is unknown.

Genomic DNA of every subset was divided equally among multiple immunoSEQ plates. In the original processing: Filtering differed, since immunoSEQ gave only junction sequences and no quality scores. TCRdb's copy holds only in-frame clones and misses some; the assay was immunoSEQ multiplex PCR. V, J and clone size reflect that table, while D and trimming were determined from the DNA. The top ten hold more than 0.9% of the sample, which has about 1,900,000 clones, roughly 94% seen once. Points from the study as a whole: Naive subsets typically showed greater estimated richness than memory subsets.

It was CD45RO-negative cells, positively selected for CCR7, that made up naive CD8 cells, with terminally differentiated effector memory CD45RA+ cells excluded. This CDR3 is 14 amino acids long. CDR1 SGHDN and CDR2 FVKESK come from the germline V gene. The junction had 6 bases not matched to a gene; V was cut back by 3 bases and J by 6 bases. The sequencing input was naive CD8+ T cells sorted from blood. The J gene is TRBJ2-3, the V gene TRBV14, with 7 bases aligning to TRBD2. This clonotype was obtained from a man younger than 35 in good health. For the CDR3, the DNA is TGTGCCAGCAGCCAGTTGGGACTAAGCGATACGCAGTATTTT. It translates to CASSQLGLSDTQYF.